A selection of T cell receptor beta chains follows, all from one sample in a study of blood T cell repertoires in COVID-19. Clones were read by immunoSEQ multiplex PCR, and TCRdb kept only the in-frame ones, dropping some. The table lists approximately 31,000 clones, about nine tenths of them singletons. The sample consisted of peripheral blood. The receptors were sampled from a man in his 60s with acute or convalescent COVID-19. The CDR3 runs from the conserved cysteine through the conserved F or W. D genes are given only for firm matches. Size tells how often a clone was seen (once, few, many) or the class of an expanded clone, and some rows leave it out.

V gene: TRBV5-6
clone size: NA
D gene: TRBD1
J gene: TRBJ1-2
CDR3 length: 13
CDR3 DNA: TGTGCCAGCAGCCAGACAGGGGGCTATGGCTACACCTTC
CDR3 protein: CASSQTGGYGYTF

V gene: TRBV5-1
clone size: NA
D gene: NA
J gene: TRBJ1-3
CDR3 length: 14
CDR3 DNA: TGCGCCAGCAGCCGGGACTCCGGCGGGGACACCATATATTTT
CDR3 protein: CASSRDSGGDTIYF

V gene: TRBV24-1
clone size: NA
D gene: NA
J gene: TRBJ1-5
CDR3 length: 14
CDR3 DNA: TGTGCCACCAGTGATCCAGGGTCCGCTCGTCCCCAGCATTTT
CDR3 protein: CATSDPGSARPQHF

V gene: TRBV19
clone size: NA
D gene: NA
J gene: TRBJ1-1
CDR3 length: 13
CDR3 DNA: TGTGCCAGTAGTAATGGCAGGGAGGTTGAAGCTTTCTTT
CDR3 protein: CASSNGREVEAFF

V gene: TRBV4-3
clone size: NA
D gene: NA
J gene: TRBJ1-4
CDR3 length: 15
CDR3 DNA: TGCGCCAGCAGCCAGAAGGGGCCAGTAAATGAAAAACTGTTTTTT
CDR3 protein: CASSQKGPVNEKLFF

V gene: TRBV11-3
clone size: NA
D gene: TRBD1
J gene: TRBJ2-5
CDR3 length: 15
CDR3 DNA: TGTGCCAGCAGCCCAGGGGGCTTGAGGCAAGAGACCCAGTACTTC
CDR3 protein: CASSPGGLRQETQYF

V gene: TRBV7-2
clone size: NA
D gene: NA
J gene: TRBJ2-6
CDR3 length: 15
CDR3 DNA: TGTGCCAGCAGCCCGGGGTTGGCGGGGGCCAACGTCCTGACTTTC
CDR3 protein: CASSPGLAGANVLTF

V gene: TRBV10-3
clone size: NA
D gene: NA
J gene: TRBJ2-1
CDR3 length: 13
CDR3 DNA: TGTGCCATCAGTGAGTCGTTCAGGGGCGAGCAGTTCTTC
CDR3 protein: CAISESFRGEQFF

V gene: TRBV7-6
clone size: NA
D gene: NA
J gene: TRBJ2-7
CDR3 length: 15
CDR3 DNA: TGTGCCAGCAGCCCACATGGAGGGAGTTCGTACGAGCAGTACTTC
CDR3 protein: CASSPHGGSSYEQYF

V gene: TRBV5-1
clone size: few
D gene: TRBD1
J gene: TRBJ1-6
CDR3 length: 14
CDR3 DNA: TGCGCCAGCAGCTACCGGGACAGCGATTCACCCCTCCACTTT
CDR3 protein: CASSYRDSDSPLHF

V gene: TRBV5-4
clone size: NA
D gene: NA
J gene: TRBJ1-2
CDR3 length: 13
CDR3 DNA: TGTGCCAGCAGCCTGACACCGAACTATGGCTACACCTTC
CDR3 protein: CASSLTPNYGYTF

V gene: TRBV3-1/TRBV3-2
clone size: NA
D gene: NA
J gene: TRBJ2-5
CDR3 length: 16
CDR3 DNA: TGTGCCAGCAGCCAGTTTGGGTCAGGGGCTCAAGAGACCCAGTACTTC
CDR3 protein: CASSQFGSGAQETQYF

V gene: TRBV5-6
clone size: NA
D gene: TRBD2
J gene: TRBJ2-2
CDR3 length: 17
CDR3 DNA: TGTGCCAGCAGCTTTGGGGAGGGCAGCGCGAACACCGGGGAGCTGTTTTTT
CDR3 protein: CASSFGEGSANTGELFF

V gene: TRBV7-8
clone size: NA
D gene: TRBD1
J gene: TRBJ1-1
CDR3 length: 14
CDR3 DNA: TGTGCCAGCAGCTTAGCGCTTTTTGAGGACAGGCCCAGATTT
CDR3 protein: CASSLALFEDRPRF

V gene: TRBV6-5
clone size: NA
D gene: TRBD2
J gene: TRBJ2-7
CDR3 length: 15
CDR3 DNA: TGTGCCAGCAGTTACGGGACTAGCGGGAGTTACGAGCAGTACTTC
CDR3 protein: CASSYGTSGSYEQYF

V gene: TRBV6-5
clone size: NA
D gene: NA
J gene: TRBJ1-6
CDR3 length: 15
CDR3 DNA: TGTGCCACGCCGGAGGGTGAGACTTATAATTCACCCCTCCACTTT
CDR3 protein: CATPEGETYNSPLHF

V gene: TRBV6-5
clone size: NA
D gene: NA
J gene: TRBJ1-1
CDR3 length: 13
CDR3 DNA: TGTGCCAGCAGGTACAGCGGGAACACTGAAGCTTTCTTT
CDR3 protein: CASRYSGNTEAFF

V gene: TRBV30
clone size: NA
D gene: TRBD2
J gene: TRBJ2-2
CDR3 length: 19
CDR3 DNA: TGTGCCTGGAGCCAACTTAGCCGCCCGGGACTAGCGGAGACCGGGGAGCTGTTTTTT
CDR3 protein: CAWSQLSRPGLAETGELFF

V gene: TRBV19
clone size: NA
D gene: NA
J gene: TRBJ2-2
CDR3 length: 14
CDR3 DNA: TGTGCCAGTAGTATAGATGGAGCTACCGGGGAGCTGTTTTTT
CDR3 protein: CASSIDGATGELFF

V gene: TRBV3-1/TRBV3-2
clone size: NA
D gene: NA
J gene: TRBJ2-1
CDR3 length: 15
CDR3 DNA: TGTGCCAGCAGCCAAGACGGGAGTTCCTACAATGAGCAGTTCTTC
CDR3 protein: CASSQDGSSYNEQFF

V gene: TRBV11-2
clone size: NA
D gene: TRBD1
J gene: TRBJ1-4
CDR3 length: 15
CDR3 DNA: TGTGCCAGCAGCTCTTGGACAGGGGTGGGGGAAAAACTGTTTTTT
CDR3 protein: CASSSWTGVGEKLFF

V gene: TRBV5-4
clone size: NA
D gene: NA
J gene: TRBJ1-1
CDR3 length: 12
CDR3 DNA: TGTGCCAGCAGTACTGAGGTCGCTGAAGCTTTCTTT
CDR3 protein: CASSTEVAEAFF

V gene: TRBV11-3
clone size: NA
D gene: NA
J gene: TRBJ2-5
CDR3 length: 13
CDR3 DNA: TGTGCCAGCAGCTTAGAAGCAGGAGAGACCCAGTACTTC
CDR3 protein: CASSLEAGETQYF

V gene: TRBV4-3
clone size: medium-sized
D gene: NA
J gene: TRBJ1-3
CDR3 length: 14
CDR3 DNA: TGCGCCAGCAGCCAGGGGGCTTATGGAAACACCATATATTTT
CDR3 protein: CASSQGAYGNTIYF

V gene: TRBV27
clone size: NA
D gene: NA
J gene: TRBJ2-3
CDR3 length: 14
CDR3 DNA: TGTGCCAGCAGTTCATATGCCCAGGCAGATACGCAGTATTTT
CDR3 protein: CASSSYAQADTQYF

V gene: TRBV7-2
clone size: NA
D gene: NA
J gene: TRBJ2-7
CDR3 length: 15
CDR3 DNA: TGTGCCAGCAGCTTATACGCAGGAGGATCCTACGAGCAGTACTTC
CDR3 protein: CASSLYAGGSYEQYF

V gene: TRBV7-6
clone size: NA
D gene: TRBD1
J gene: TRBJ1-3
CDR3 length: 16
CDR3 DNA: TGTGCCAGCAGCTTAGAAGCAACAGGGGGCGGAAACACCATATATTTT
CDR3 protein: CASSLEATGGGNTIYF

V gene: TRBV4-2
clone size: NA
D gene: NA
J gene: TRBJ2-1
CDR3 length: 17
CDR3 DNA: TGTGCCAGCAGCCAAGAGGGGCCGGGACATTCCTACAATGAGCAGTTCTTC
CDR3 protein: CASSQEGPGHSYNEQFF

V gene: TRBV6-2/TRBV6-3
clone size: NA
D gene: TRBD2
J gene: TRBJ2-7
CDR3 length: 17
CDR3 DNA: TGTGCCAGCAGTTACCGTCTAGCGGGAGACCTCTCCTACGAGCAGTACTTC
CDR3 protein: CASSYRLAGDLSYEQYF